This passage covers 9 T cell receptor beta chains from one sample sequenced in a study of OX40 agonist ivuxolimab in advanced cancers. Some clones are missing from TCRdb's copy, which holds only in-frame ones; the method was immunoSEQ multiplex PCR. The sample has roughly 86,000 clones; roughly 92% are singletons. The sample in question was CD4+ or CD8+ T cells sorted from blood, obtained in a trial of the OX40 agonist ivuxolimab. These receptors all come from an adult with an advanced solid tumor such as melanoma, head and neck, liver or kidney cancer.

Regarding this clone: The same CDR3 is also encoded by other DNA sequences in this sample. J is TRBJ1-1 and V is TRBV18; D gene uncertain. Between the trimmed V and J ends, which lost 0 bases and 5 bases, there was a span of 4 bases. The CDR3 is made up of 12 amino acids. Germline V lookup: CDR1 KGHSH, CDR2 LQKENI. The CDR3: CASSPPQTEAFF. The DNA of the CDR3 is TGTGCCAGCTCACCACCACAGACTGAAGCTTTCTTT. Using reference TRBV18 and TRBJ1-1 for the parts outside the CDR3, the full variable domain is NAGVMQNPRHLVRRRGQEARLRCSPMKGHSHVYWYRQLPEEGLKFMVYLQKENIIDESGMPKERFSAEFPKEGPSILRIQQVVRGDSAAYFCASSPPQTEAFFGQGTRLTVV.

The chain links TRBV6-1 to TRBJ2-7; no definite D call. Trimming stripped 3 bases from V and 1 base from J, with 25 bases between. The CDR3 runs 19 residues. The V gene's germline CDR1 is MNHNS and CDR2 SASEGT. For the CDR3, the DNA is TGTGCCAGCAGTGACTTACCAGCGCTTAATCGGTTAGGTTCCTACGAGCAGTACTTC. Protein: CASSDLPALNRLGSYEQYF.

This chain connects TRBV11-3 to TRBJ2-5; TRBD2 matches 11 bases. CDR1 is SGHNT, CDR2 YENEEA, per germline. This CDR3 is 14 amino acids long. The J segment lost 4 bases and the V segment lost 5 bases, leaving 3 bases of the junction unmatched. In DNA form, the CDR3 reads TGTGCCAGCAGCCAAGGACTAGCGGGAGAGACCCAGTACTTC. Residues: CASSQGLAGETQYF.

The V gene is TRBV28, the J gene TRBJ1-1; no definite D call. The ends were cut back, 3 bases at V and 4 bases at J, with 9 bases in the middle. Looked up from germline, CDR1 is MDHEN and CDR2 is SYDVKM. The CDR3 runs to 13 residues. As DNA, the CDR3 is TGTGCCAGCAGTTTTGGGCCTATCACTGAAGCTTTCTTT. Translated: CASSFGPITEAFF. Combining the CDR3 with reference TRBV28 and TRBJ1-1 gives the whole variable domain DVKVTQSSRYLVKRTGEKVFLECVQDMDHENMFWYRQDPGLGLRLIYFSYDVKMKEKGDIPEGYSVSREKKERFSLILESASTNQTSMYLCASSFGPITEAFFGQGTRLTVV.

The CDR3 loop reads CASSNSASGPRYF. The CDR3 nucleotides read TGTGCCAGTAGTAATTCGGCTAGCGGACCCCGGTACTTC. V and J are TRBV19 and TRBJ2-7; TRBD2 matches 7 bases. Germline CDR1 and CDR2: LNHDA and SQIVND (reference sequence). Trimming removed 4 bases from V and 12 bases from J; junction bases left unmatched: 12. The CDR3 has 13 amino acids.

This clone showed up just once. The genes are TRBV30 and TRBJ2-1; 7 bases map to TRBD2. This CDR3 has 16 residues. From germline, CDR1 is GTSNPN and CDR2 SVGIG (reference sequence). J was trimmed by 2 bases and V by 0 bases; bases with no gene match: 7. The CDR3 DNA sequence: TGTGCCTGGAGTGTACTGGCGGGAGTACCCTACAATGAGCAGTTCTTC. Protein product: CAWSVLAGVPYNEQFF. The whole variable domain, remainder taken from reference TRBV30 and TRBJ2-1, is SQTIHQWPATLVQPVGSPLSLECTVEGTSNPNLYWYRQAAGRGLQLLFYSVGIGQISSEVPQNLSASRPQDRQFILSSKKLLLSDSGFYLCAWSVLAGVPYNEQFFGPGTRLTVL.

The chain carries TRBV5-1 and TRBJ1-4; no clear D gene. Trimming removed 1 base at V and 10 bases at J, with 11 bases between. Germline V CDR1 and CDR2: SGHRS, YFSETQ. CDR3 length: 13 residues. CDR3 sequence (DNA): TGCGCCAGCAGCTTGCAGACCGCTGGAAAACTGTTTTTT. Protein: CASSLQTAGKLFF.

This sequence joins TRBV28 and TRBJ2-3; D unresolved. Germline V CDR1 and CDR2: MDHEN, SYDVKM. V lost 5 bases and J 1 base, leaving 16 bases between the germline ends. This CDR3 region has 16 residues. The CDR3 DNA sequence: TGTGCCAGCAGTCCTACGGCGGATCGGGGCACAGATACGCAGTATTTT. It translates to CASSPTADRGTDTQYF.

The chain is built from TRBV18 and TRBJ2-1, with D uncertain. Looked up from germline, CDR1 is KGHSH and CDR2 is LQKENI. This CDR3 contains 18 residues. Trimming took 0 bases from V and 0 from J, leaving 15 bases between them. The DNA of the CDR3 is TGTGCCAGCTCACCACCGGGTTTGCGGTCCAGCTCCTACAATGAGCAGTTCTTC. This encodes CASSPPGLRSSSYNEQFF.